These 14 T cell receptor beta chains share one sample of origin, sequenced in a study of blood T cell repertoires in COVID-19. Profiled with immunoSEQ multiplex PCR; TCRdb holds only in-frame clones, not every one. Of 60,000 to 65,000 clones in the sample, just under 90% were seen once. Sequenced sample: peripheral blood. All receptors come from a human donor with active COVID-19. The donor label of this sample is uncertain.

This clone was counted only a few times. The J gene is TRBJ1-2, the V gene TRBV30, with D possibly TRBD1 on 6 matching bases. The CDR3 is 14 amino acids. The V and J ends lost 1 base and 2 bases respectively, with 11 bases between them. The germline gives CDR1 GTSNPN, CDR2 SVGIG (reference sequence). The DNA for the CDR3 is TGTGCCTGGAGTGCCCTCCAGGGGAACTATGGCTACACCTTC. It specifies CAWSALQGNYGYTF.

The chain couples TRBV27 to TRBJ2-7; 10 nucleotides align to TRBD1. The germline V gene encodes CDR1 MNHEY and CDR2 SMNVEV (reference sequence). Losses at the gene ends were 6 bases for V and 2 bases for J; bases not matched to a gene: 4. This CDR3 has 14 residues. The CDR3 DNA follows: TGTGCCAGCAGGTGGACAGGGGGTGCCTACGAGCAGTACTTC. Residues: CASRWTGGAYEQYF.

This rearrangement joins TRBV7-9 to TRBJ2-7, with 9 bases matching TRBD1. V trimming: 8 bases; J trimming: 3 bases; junction bases outside the gene matches: 2. This CDR3 spans 12 amino acids. In germline, CDR1 is SEHNR, CDR2 FQNEAQ (reference sequence). The CDR3 spells CASGTGIYEQYF. In DNA, the CDR3 is TGTGCCAGCGGGACAGGGATCTACGAGCAGTACTTC. The variable domain in full, with the rest retrieved from reference TRBV7-9 and TRBJ2-7, is DTGVSQNPRHKITKRGQNVTFRCDPISEHNRLYWYRQTLGQGPEFLTYFQNEAQLEKSRLLSDRFSAERPKGSFSTLEIQRTEQGDSAMYLCASGTGIYEQYFGPGTRLTVT.

V usage is TRBV6-4 and J usage is TRBJ1-2, with 7 bases matching TRBD1. This CDR3 is 14 amino acids long. Unmatched junction bases numbered 5, after V lost 6 bases and J lost 1 base. The germline V gene encodes CDR1 MRHNA and CDR2 SNTAGT. Written as DNA, the CDR3 is TGTGCCAGCAGGAAGGACAGGAGTAACTATGGCTACACCTTC. Translated, it gives CASRKDRSNYGYTF.

The chain has TRBV4-1 and TRBJ2-7, with D maybe TRBD1 (6 bases). The CDR3 contains 16 residues. V lost 1 base, J lost 4 bases, and 17 bases lay in between. Looked up from germline, CDR1 is MGHRA and CDR2 is YSYEKL. CDR3 sequence (DNA): TGCGCCAGCAGCCAAGCCCCAGGGGCCCCGGGGTACGAGCAGTACTTC. This sequence encodes CASSQAPGAPGYEQYF.

J is TRBJ2-5 and V is TRBV5-1, with 16 nucleotides matching TRBD2. With 4 bases clipped from V and 5 bases from J, the junction kept 11 bases outside the gene matches. Germline assignment: CDR1 SGHRS and CDR2 YFSETQ. The CDR3 consists of 18 residues. The CDR3 spells CASSEGLAGGMTAETQYF. The CDR3, as DNA: TGCGCCAGCAGCGAGGGACTAGCGGGGGGGATGACTGCGGAGACCCAGTACTTC.

The J gene is TRBJ2-1, the V gene TRBV6-2 or TRBV6-3, with D possibly being TRBD2 (6 bases). The CDR3 has 13 residues. Deletions cut 0 bases from V and 7 bases from J, with 7 bases between. From germline, CDR1 is MNHEY and CDR2 SVGEGT. The CDR3 nucleotides are TGTGCCAGCAGTTACTCGGAGGGAAATGAGCAGTTCTTC. This gives the protein CASSYSEGNEQFF.

The chain uses TRBV28 and TRBJ2-7; maybe TRBD1 (6 bases). The germline V and J ends were trimmed by 5 bases and 2 bases, with 16 bases remaining between them. Germline loops: CDR1 MDHEN, CDR2 SYDVKM. This CDR3 has 15 residues. The CDR3 loop is CASSQPGQGTYEQYF. The CDR3 coding sequence is TGTGCCAGCAGTCAGCCGGGACAAGGAACCTACGAGCAGTACTTC.

This rearrangement joins TRBV18 to TRBJ1-6; D possibly corresponds to TRBD1 (5 bases). V shed 1 base and J shed 6 bases, with 10 bases lying between them. CDR3 length: 15 amino acids. Germline V gene data show CDR1 as KGHSH and CDR2 as LQKENI. DNA of the CDR3: TGTGCCAGCTCACCACTAGACAGAACTAATTCACCCCTCCACTTT. It yields the protein CASSPLDRTNSPLHF. The full variable domain, in which reference TRBV18 and TRBJ1-6 provide the parts outside the CDR3, is NAGVMQNPRHLVRRRGQEARLRCSPMKGHSHVYWYRQLPEEGLKFMVYLQKENIIDESGMPKERFSAEFPKEGPSILRIQQVVRGDSAAYFCASSPLDRTNSPLHFGNGTRLTVT.

V and J are TRBV19 and TRBJ1-5; 11 bases map to TRBD1. This CDR3 has 15 amino acids. Trimming at V came to 5 bases and at J to 6 bases, leaving 6 bases not matched to a gene. Germline V gives CDR1 LNHDA, CDR2 SQIVND (reference sequence). The CDR3 sequence: CASSQGQGVIQPQHF. The CDR3 coding sequence is TGTGCCAGTAGTCAGGGACAGGGGGTCATTCAGCCCCAGCATTTT. Looking up the rest from reference TRBV19 and TRBJ1-5 gives the full variable domain: DGGITQSPKYLFRKEGQNVTLSCEQNLNHDAMYWYRQDPGQGLRLIYYSQIVNDFQKGDIAEGYSVSREKKESFPLTVTSAQKNPTAFYLCASSQGQGVIQPQHFGDGTRLSIL.

The genes are TRBV5-4 and TRBJ1-4; 8 bases line up with TRBD1. Germline CDR1 SGHNT, CDR2 YYREEE (reference sequence). V was pared by 3 bases and J by 6 bases, with 4 bases of the junction left unmatched. The CDR3 is 14 amino acids. In DNA, the CDR3 is TGTGCCAGCAGCTCCGGGACAGGCGATGAAAAACTGTTTTTT. Residues: CASSSGTGDEKLFF.

This chain joins TRBV2 and TRBJ2-7, with a tentative D call TRBD1 (6 bases). The ends were cut back, 6 bases at V and 4 bases at J, with 10 bases in the middle. The germline V gene encodes CDR1 SNHLY and CDR2 FYNNEI. The CDR3 is 12 amino acids. The CDR3 sequence: CASRGQRYEQYF. CDR3 DNA sequence: TGTGCCAGCAGGGGACAAAGGTACGAGCAGTACTTC.

This clone showed up just once. This chain connects TRBV19 to TRBJ2-3, with D unclear. Germline values: CDR1 LNHDA, CDR2 SQIVND (reference sequence). Between the trimmed V and J ends, which lost 3 bases and 1 base, there was a span of 5 bases. This CDR3 has 13 amino acids. CDR3 in DNA: TGTGCCAGTAGTATGACTCGCACAGATACGCAGTATTTT. Translating gives CASSMTRTDTQYF.

V usage is TRBV12-2 and J usage is TRBJ2-7; the D call in the table, TRBD2, was not verified against the DNA. TRBV12-2 is designated a pseudogene. The CDR3 extends over 13 amino acids. This CDR3 reads CASRLWRLGEQYF. CDR3 nucleotides: TGTGCAAGTCGCTTATGGCGGCTCGGGGAGCAGTACTTC.